This TCR beta chain was found in a study of vaccination effects on CD4 cells after COVID-19. Study conclusions and caveats: Clones arising from infection and from vaccination showed marked clonal contraction late after vaccination.

This clone appeared a single time. No antigen is known for it. This table comes from immunoSEQ multiplex PCR, and its TCRdb copy is limited to in-frame clones, with some not included. The sample has about 55,000 clones, 55% to 75% seen once. Looked up from germline, CDR1 is SGHRS and CDR2 is YFSETQ. The V end was cut by 1 base, the J end by 1 base, with 5 bases between. The CDR3 is made up of 13 amino acids. Sequencing in the ViraFEST assay came after antigen-specific CD4+ T cells had been expanded with viral peptide pools, which were used to stimulate PBMC. Following culture for around 10 days, CD4+ T cells were isolated. Prior SARS-CoV-2 infection was absent in the vaccine recipients, as shown by negative nucleocapsid antibodies.

This sequence joins TRBV5-1 and TRBJ1-1; D gene unclear. This clonotype originated in a human donor who received a COVID-19 vaccine. Sequenced here: CD4+ T cells from PBMCs cultured with SARS-CoV-2 spike peptides, sampled before COVID-19 vaccination. CDR3 loop: CASSLNRNTEAFF. For the CDR3, the DNA is TGCGCCAGCAGCTTGAACAGGAACACTGAAGCTTTCTTT.